Listed below are T cell receptor beta chains from one sample, sequenced in a study of siplizumab effects on memory and regulatory T cells. Assay: immunoSEQ multiplex PCR; the TCRdb copy retains only in-frame clones and omits some. This sample yields about 100,000 clones, of which about 91% are seen a single time; 0.13% to 0.15% belongs to the top ten. The source material was CD4+ T cells sorted from blood. All receptors come from a human donor in good health. Each CDR3 is given with its conserved first and last residue. Each record gives: CDR3 length, J gene, clone size, D gene, V gene, CDR3 DNA, CDR3 protein. D genes are given only for firm matches. Size is omitted from some rows. Given values are once, few, many or a class for expanded clones.

15 TRBJ1-2 NA NA TRBV21-1 TGTGCCAGCAGCAACAACAGGGGGAGGGGTAGTGGCTACACCTTC CASSNNRGRGSGYTF
13 TRBJ1-1 NA TRBD1 TRBV18 TGTGCCAGCTCAGACGACAGGGGCACTGAAGCTTTCTTT CASSDDRGTEAFF
14 TRBJ1-2 NA NA TRBV11-2 TGTGCCAGCAGCTTAGGCGGGAAGGACTATGGCTACACCTTC CASSLGGKDYGYTF
18 TRBJ2-3 NA NA TRBV9 TGTGCCAGCAGCGTAGGGGGAACCCAATGGGGCCGCACAGATACGCAGTATTTT CASSVGGTQWGRTDTQYF
13 TRBJ1-3 few NA TRBV5-1 TGCGCCAGCAGCTTGGTTTTTAGAGACACCATATATTTT CASSLVFRDTIYF
14 TRBJ2-5 NA TRBD2 TRBV5-1 TGCGCCAGCAGCTTGGTACTAGCGCAAGAGACCCAGTACTTC CASSLVLAQETQYF
15 TRBJ2-3 once TRBD1 TRBV6-4 TGTGCCAGCAGGCGCACAGGGGCTAGCACAGATACGCAGTATTTT CASRRTGASTDTQYF
18 TRBJ2-6 NA TRBD1 TRBV19 TGTGCCAGTAGTATAGGGACAGGGGTTCTGGCTGGGGCCAACGTCCTGACTTTC CASSIGTGVLAGANVLTF
11 TRBJ2-7 NA NA TRBV20-1 TGCAGTGCTAGGACTGAATACGAGCAGTACTTC CSARTEYEQYF
14 TRBJ1-1 NA NA TRBV11-1 TGTGCCAGCAGCTTAGTAGGAGGGAACACTGAAGCTTTCTTT CASSLVGGNTEAFF
19 TRBJ1-3 NA NA TRBV4-3 TGCGCCAGCAGCCAAGATGGCTATAAGACTCCTTTTTCTGGAAACACCATATATTTT CASSQDGYKTPFSGNTIYF
16 TRBJ2-3 NA NA TRBV7-3 TGTGCCAGCAGCCCCTCGTCGGGGGCGAGCACAGATACGCAGTATTTT CASSPSSGASTDTQYF
11 TRBJ2-5 NA NA TRBV19 TGTGCCAGTAGTATGGAGGAGACCCAGTACTTC CASSMEETQYF
14 TRBJ1-1 once NA TRBV5-1 TGCGCCAGCAGCTTGGAGGGGCAGAACACTGAAGCTTTCTTT CASSLEGQNTEAFF
12 TRBJ1-1 NA NA TRBV6-1 TGTGCCAGCACCGGGGATAACACTGAAGCTTTCTTT CASTGDNTEAFF
15 TRBJ2-7 NA NA TRBV6-5 TGTGCCAGCACCTCCAGGGACTTGAACCCCTACGAGCAGTACTTC CASTSRDLNPYEQYF
15 TRBJ2-3 NA TRBD2 TRBV9 TGTGCCAGCAGCACCACATCGCGGGGAGGGGATACGCAGTATTTT CASSTTSRGGDTQYF
13 TRBJ2-3 NA NA TRBV30 TGTGCCTGCCGGGAACAGTCCACAGATACGCAGTATTTT CACREQSTDTQYF
14 TRBJ2-1 NA NA TRBV11-2 TGTGCCAGCAGCTTAGATCCGCAAGCCCTAGCGCAGTTCTTC CASSLDPQALAQFF
14 TRBJ2-1 NA NA TRBV7-2 TGTGCCAGCAGCTTAGGAGGGCTGGGTCATGAGCAGTTCTTC CASSLGGLGHEQFF
15 TRBJ2-3 NA NA TRBV5-1 TGCGCCAGCAGCCCAGGGAGAGGAAGCACAGATACGCAGTATTTT CASSPGRGSTDTQYF
15 TRBJ2-7 NA TRBD2 TRBV5-4 TGTGCCAGCAGCTTGGCCAGCGGGAACGCCTACGAGCAGTACTTC CASSLASGNAYEQYF
10 TRBJ1-1 NA NA TRBV29-1 TGCAGCGTTGCTGATTCGGAAGCTTTCTTT CSVADSEAFF
11 TRBJ1-1 few NA TRBV20-1 TGCAGTGTGGCGGGGGCCACTGAAGCTTTCTTT CSVAGATEAFF
15 TRBJ2-5 few NA TRBV4-1 TGCGCCAGCAGCCAGACTTTGGGGGGACGGGAGACCCAGTACTTC CASSQTLGGRETQYF
16 TRBJ2-3 NA NA TRBV5-5 TGTGCCAGCAGCTTGCCCGGGACAGCCTCGGGAGGAACGCAGTATTTT CASSLPGTASGGTQYF
14 TRBJ1-4 NA NA TRBV11-1 TGTGCCAGCAGCCGCCTAGCAACTAATGAAAAACTGTTTTTT CASSRLATNEKLFF
14 TRBJ1-4 NA NA TRBV2 TGTGCCAGCAGTAAGTTTGCAACTAATGAAAAACTGTTTTTT CASSKFATNEKLFF
17 TRBJ2-3 NA NA TRBV7-3 TGTGCCAGCAGCGCGAAAGTGACCCCGGGACACACAGATACGCAGTATTTT CASSAKVTPGHTDTQYF
13 TRBJ2-1 NA NA TRBV30 TGTGCTTGGGGGCGGGACACTCACAATGAGCAGTTCTTC CAWGRDTHNEQFF
12 TRBJ2-1 NA NA TRBV29-1 TGCAGCGTTTCTAGAGGGGAGAATGAGCAGTTCTTC CSVSRGENEQFF
17 TRBJ2-5 NA TRBD2 TRBV6-1 TGTGCCAGCAGTGCGGGACTAGCGGGGAGCACCCAAGAGACCCAGTACTTC CASSAGLAGSTQETQYF
12 TRBJ1-4 NA TRBD1 TRBV4-2 TGTGCCAGCAGTGACAGGGATGAAAAACTGTTTTTT CASSDRDEKLFF
13 TRBJ1-5 NA NA TRBV6-4 TGTGCCAGCAGTGAAAAGAGCAATCAGCCCCAGCATTTT CASSEKSNQPQHF
14 TRBJ1-6 once TRBD1 TRBV19 TGTGCCAGTGACCGTGGACAGGGTACTTCACCCCTCCACTTT CASDRGQGTSPLHF
17 TRBJ1-3 few NA TRBV28 TGTGCCAGCAGTTTCGGTGGTGACGGCCTCTCTGGAAACACCATATATTTT CASSFGGDGLSGNTIYF
14 TRBJ1-4 NA TRBD1 TRBV28 TGTGCCAGCAGTACACAGGGGGCCGGTGAAAAACTGTTTTTT CASSTQGAGEKLFF
13 TRBJ2-7 NA NA TRBV28 TGTGCCAGCAGTCCCTCGAGCACCTACGAGCAGTACTTC CASSPSSTYEQYF
14 TRBJ2-1 NA NA TRBV18 TGTGCCAGCTCACCCGGCGGCCAGGACAATGAGCAGTTCTTC CASSPGGQDNEQFF
15 TRBJ2-3 NA NA TRBV5-5 TGTGCCAGCAGCTTGGAAGTAGTTTTAGCAGATACGCAGTATTTT CASSLEVVLADTQYF
15 TRBJ2-5 NA TRBD2 TRBV7-2 TGTGCCAGCATCCCGAGAAGCGGGGGCCAAGAGACCCAGTACTTC CASIPRSGGQETQYF
15 TRBJ1-6 NA NA TRBV25-1 TGTGCCAGCACGGACCCTCGGGGGTCCGAATCACCCCTCCACTTT CASTDPRGSESPLHF
15 TRBJ2-7 NA TRBD1 TRBV7-9 TGTGCCAGCAGCTCGGAGGGGGGACAGGCCTACGAGCAGTACTTC CASSSEGGQAYEQYF
15 TRBJ1-1 NA NA TRBV11-2 TGTGCCAGCATATCATCCGGGACAAGGAACACTGAAGCTTTCTTT CASISSGTRNTEAFF
16 TRBJ2-1 once TRBD2 TRBV11-1 TGTGCCAGCAGATCTAGCGGGGATCCATACCTCAATGAGCAGTTCTTC CASRSSGDPYLNEQFF
16 TRBJ2-7 NA TRBD2 TRBV7-2 TGTGCCAGCAGCTTAGAACCCCCTAGACTAGCGTCCGAGCAGTACTTC CASSLEPPRLASEQYF
15 TRBJ2-1 NA NA TRBV4-1 TGCGCCAGCGGTATCTCATGGGGGGTCGGGAATGAGCAGTTCTTC CASGISWGVGNEQFF